The 6 T cell receptor beta chains below all came from one sample that was sequenced in a study of post-analysis software for immune sequencing data. Every TCR beta cDNA library bore unique molecular identifiers. Each CDR3 protein gets one entry after TCRdb re-called the PCR reads with MiXCR. Of 430,000 or so distinct CDR3 sequences listed, approximately 38% are singletons. Study-wide points: TRBV5-6, TRBV5-1 and TRBV20-1 belonged to a set of about 5 TRBV segments that were more frequent in patients than controls.

Their cognate antigens are unknown. The material sequenced was blood. The source is a girl aged 2-9 years with multiple sclerosis.

V and J are TRBV20-1 and TRBJ2-7; D is undetermined. The CDR3 length is 13 residues. Deletions cut 6 bases from V and 0 bases from J, with 12 bases between. From germline, CDR1 is DFQATT and CDR2 SNEGSKA (reference sequence). This CDR3 is CSAPDGYSYEQYF. The CDR3 region has the DNA TGCAGTGCCCCGGACGGATACTCCTACGAGCAGTACTTC.

Concerning this clonotype: Being one base from a much bigger clone, this may be a read error. V gene TRBV29-1 combines with J gene TRBJ1-2; D possibly corresponds to TRBD1 (5 bases). V gave up 4 bases and J gave up 8 bases, with 20 bases separating them. Looked up from germline, CDR1 is SQVTM and CDR2 is ANQGSEA. CDR3 size: 14 residues. The CDR3 nucleotides read TGCAGCGTTGGCAACGGGGGAGGGTCCCACGGCTACACCTTC. It translates to CSVGNGGGSHGYTF.

A few counts support this clonotype. The chain carries TRBV7-3 and TRBJ1-2; D is unresolved. V lost 5 bases and J 4 bases, leaving 14 bases between the germline ends. The CDR3 consists of 14 residues. Germline-derived CDR1 and CDR2 are SGHTA and FQGTGA. CDR3 sequence reads: CASSDPNNLYGYTF. CDR3 in DNA: TGTGCCAGCAGCGACCCTAACAATCTCTATGGCTACACCTTC.

V is TRBV20-1 and J is TRBJ2-3; D remains unclear. The CDR3 has 13 residues. The ends were cut back, 2 bases at V and 3 bases at J, with 9 bases in the middle. CDR1 DFQATT and CDR2 SNEGSKA come from the germline V gene (reference sequence). The CDR3 protein is CSARPRLTDTQYF. As DNA, the CDR3 is TGCAGTGCTAGACCCAGATTAACAGATACGCAGTATTTT.

The chain couples TRBV7-8 to TRBJ1-5, with 10 bases that match TRBD1. CDR3 length: 15 amino acids. Germline V gene sequence: CDR1 SGHVS, CDR2 FQNEAQ. V shed 1 base, J shed 6 bases, and the junction held 3 bases outside the gene matches. The DNA of the CDR3 is TGTGCCAGCAGCTTAGGACAGGGGGCAGGTCAGCCCCAGCATTTT. Translating gives CASSLGQGAGQPQHF.

The chain links TRBV21-1 to TRBJ2-7; no check of the table's D call, TRBD1, against the DNA was made. TRBV21-1 is an annotated pseudogene. This CDR3 is built from 9 residues. The CDR3 DNA reads TGTGCCCGGAGGGACAGGGCGTACTTC. It specifies CARRDRAYF.